This TCR beta chain was profiled in a study of cytomegalovirus exposure and HLA in healthy donors. Germline lookup yields CDR1 MNHEY and CDR2 SMNVEV (reference sequence). The ends lost 2 bases at V and 5 bases at J; junction bases unmatched: 7. The CDR3 runs 15 residues. In the PCR, 60 Vbeta and 13 Jbeta primers were used. As handled by the study authors: Counted up in a later analysis, unique TCR beta chains came to about 80 million, with around 11 million shared. The method was immunoSEQ multiplex PCR; TCRdb's version includes in-frame clones alone and lacks a portion of them. V, J and clone size are those of that table, while D and trimming were read from the DNA. Here the sample spans around 120,000 clones, 80% being singletons.

This chain uses TRBV27 with TRBJ2-5; 8 nucleotides align to TRBD2. What was sequenced was PBMCs. This TCR was sampled from a woman in her forties in good health and CMV-seronegative. The CDR3 coding sequence is TGTGCCAGCAGTTTACGGGGGGGCCGGGGGGAGACCCAGTACTTC. Translating gives CASSLRGGRGETQYF.